This T cell receptor beta chain is drawn from a study of OX40 agonist ivuxolimab in advanced cancers. For the study in its entirety: Ivuxolimab was a fully human IgG2 agonistic monoclonal antibody targeting the costimulatory receptor OX40 (CD134). Intravenous ivuxolimab was administered to patients every 2 weeks at six dose levels: 0.01, 0.1, 0.3, 1.5, 3 and 10 mg/kg. Among the approximately 54 dose-escalation patients, some 20 had hepatocellular carcinoma, approximately 15 melanoma, 9 renal cell carcinoma and 9 head and neck cancer. In the dose-escalation cohort, 70% to 90% of patients were male, and the mean age was approximately 60 years with a range of about 20 to 80. Prior anti-PD-1, anti-PD-L1 or anti-CTLA-4 therapy was permitted, and about two fifths of dose-escalation patients had received checkpoint inhibitors. Partial responses were achieved by three dose-escalation patients, of whom one had hepatocellular carcinoma and two had cutaneous melanoma. The purpose of peripheral TCRbeta sequencing was to test whether ivuxolimab changed TCR sequence diversity and led to clonal T-cell expansion. The paper reports the monotherapy dose-escalation portion (N of about 54 patients) of the phase I ivuxolimab trial. The research as a whole found: Low levels of normalized T-cell clonal expansion were also seen in some patients who did not respond. The antigen specificity of the clonally expanded peripheral T cells was not determined. After ivuxolimab, expanded clones were on average more numerous among CD8+ T cells than among CD4+ T cells. In partial responders in the 0.1-3.0 mg/kg groups, normalized peripheral clonal expansion was found to be among the lowest, especially among CD8+ T cells. At doses of 0.1 to 3.0 mg/kg, clonal expansion of both CD4+ and CD8+ blood T cells was observed from baseline to week 6.

In regard to this clone: Its antigen is not yet known. No per-base quality is available; no much larger clone lies one base away.

Patients with a history of autoimmune disease or receiving systemic immunosuppression were excluded from the trial. Peripheral blood for TCR sequencing was drawn from every dose cohort at baseline, at cycle 4 day 1 and at cycle 7 day 1. The samples were drawn from a first-in-human, open-label, multicenter phase I dose-escalation trial of ivuxolimab. Adults with locally advanced or metastatic head and neck squamous cell, hepatocellular, melanoma or renal cell carcinoma were enrolled in the trial. CD4+ and CD8+ T cells were sorted separately from peripheral blood before TCR sequencing. Genomic DNA was isolated from the sorted cells so that the TCRbeta CDR3 region could be sequenced. The immunoSEQ Assay was used for sequencing of TCRbeta CDR3 regions. TCRdb mirrors the immuneACCESS table, restricted to in-frame sequences. Some clones are absent from its copies; in checked studies, under half trace to an unresolved V gene, and the reason for the others is unknown. Across this sample there are about 68,000 clones, with approximately 91% seen only once. Around 0.31% of the sample lies in the top ten.

CDR1 and CDR2, per the germline V gene, are SGHRS and YFSETQ. The CDR3 starts with the cysteine, ends with the phenylalanine, and has 12 residues. Only the CDR3 portion is preserved as DNA: 36 bases, with reading frame beginning at the first base. V lost 4 bases and J lost 6 bases; the stretch between them is 11 bases long. This chain is built from TRBV5-1 and TRBJ2-7; too little of a D gene remains to name it. Sequencing used CD4+ or CD8+ T cells sorted from blood, obtained in a trial of the OX40 agonist ivuxolimab. The sequence derives from an adult with an advanced solid tumor such as melanoma, head and neck, liver or kidney cancer. The CDR3 region: CASSPLTGEQYF. The sequenced DNA is TGCGCCAGCAGCCCACTGACGGGCGAGCAGTACTTC.